The rows below give T cell receptor beta chains drawn from one sample of a study of blood T cell repertoires in COVID-19. Sequencing used immunoSEQ multiplex PCR; TCRdb keeps in-frame clones, though not all of them. The sample consists of under 100,000 clones, roughly nine tenths of them appearing once. Input material: peripheral blood. Receptor source: a man aged 50 to 59 with acute or convalescent COVID-19. Both conserved end residues are part of each CDR3. D genes are given only for firm matches. Size is omitted from some rows. Given values are once, few, many or a class for expanded clones.

J gene | D gene | V gene | clone size | CDR3 DNA | CDR3 protein
TRBJ2-5 | - | TRBV5-1 | - | TGCGCCAGCAGCTTGCAAGGGGGGGTAAGAGAGACCCAGTACTTC | CASSLQGGVRETQYF
TRBJ2-1 | TRBD2 | TRBV2 | - | TGTGCCACACTCCCCACTAGCGGTGAGCAGTTCTTC | CATLPTSGEQFF
TRBJ1-2 | - | TRBV5-1 | - | TGCGCCAGCAGCCCGGAAGGGAGACGAAATGACCGCTACACCTTC | CASSPEGRRNDRYTF
TRBJ2-7 | - | TRBV6-6 | once | TGTGCCAGCAGTCCCACTCTACTACGTCAGCCCTACGAGCAGTACTTC | CASSPTLLRQPYEQYF
TRBJ1-5 | - | TRBV12-3/TRBV12-4 | - | TGTGCCAGCACTGGACTCAATCAGCCCCAGCATTTT | CASTGLNQPQHF
TRBJ1-2 | TRBD1 | TRBV15 | - | TGTGCCACCAGCAGAGATAGAGGGGGCGCCGGGGGCTACACCTTC | CATSRDRGGAGGYTF
TRBJ2-5 | TRBD2 | TRBV29-1 | - | TGCAGCGTTGAAGGCCTAGCGGGGGAGACCCAGTACTTC | CSVEGLAGETQYF
TRBJ2-3 | - | TRBV18 | once | TGTGCCAGCTCACAACAATTAAGCGGAAGCACAGATACGCAGTATTTT | CASSQQLSGSTDTQYF
TRBJ1-4 | - | TRBV9 | - | TGTGCCAGCAGCTCAGAACTAACGGCCGCGGGGGAAAAACTGTTTTTT | CASSSELTAAGEKLFF
TRBJ1-2 | - | TRBV30 | - | TGTGCCTGGGGACGCGGCTATGGCTACACCTTC | CAWGRGYGYTF
TRBJ1-1 | TRBD1 | TRBV20-1 | few | TGCAGTTCCAACAGGGGAGAAGCTTTCTTT | CSSNRGEAFF
TRBJ2-3 | - | TRBV10-3 | - | TGTGCCATCTTAAGGGGTAGCACAGATACGCAGTATTTT | CAILRGSTDTQYF
TRBJ1-5 | - | TRBV9 | - | TGTGCCAGCAGCCCTGGAGGGCAGGATAATCAGCCCCAGCATTTT | CASSPGGQDNQPQHF
TRBJ1-2 | TRBD1 | TRBV6-1 | - | TGTGCCAGCAGTGACCGGGACAGGGGCGGCTACACCTTC | CASSDRDRGGYTF
TRBJ2-1 | TRBD2 | TRBV5-1 | - | TGCGCCAGCAGCCCGGCGGCTAGCGGGATATACAATGAGCAGTTCTTC | CASSPAASGIYNEQFF
TRBJ2-5 | - | TRBV5-1 | - | TGCGCCAGCAGCCCCGGTCGCAGGGGCCGGGAGACCCAGTACTTC | CASSPGRRGRETQYF
TRBJ2-5 | - | TRBV4-1 | - | TGCGCCAGCAGAGCTATAGATCAAGAGACCCAGTACTTC | CASRAIDQETQYF
TRBJ2-3 | - | TRBV10-1 | - | TGCGCCAGCAGTGAGTCGATCGCAGACTTGGAGGACACAGATACGCAGTATTTT | CASSESIADLEDTDTQYF
TRBJ1-2 | TRBD1 | TRBV9 | - | TGTGCCAGCAGCGCCGCCGGGACAGGGGTTTATGGCTACACCTTC | CASSAAGTGVYGYTF
TRBJ1-5 | - | TRBV6-5 | once | TGTGCCAGCAGCCCCGGACAGTTATGGGGTCAGCCCCAGCATTTT | CASSPGQLWGQPQHF
TRBJ1-2 | - | TRBV4-1 | - | TGCGCCAGCAGCCAAGATCCGGGGGAAACATATGGCTACACCTTC | CASSQDPGETYGYTF
TRBJ1-5 | - | TRBV7-9 | - | TGTGCCAGCAGCTTAACAGGTAACCAGCCCCAGCATTTT | CASSLTGNQPQHF
TRBJ1-4 | - | TRBV12-2 | - | TGTGCAAGTCGCCGCCACAGGGGGCCTAATGAAAAACTGTTTTTT | CASRRHRGPNEKLFF
TRBJ1-1 | - | TRBV12-3/TRBV12-4 | - | TGTGCCAGCAGCCCCGATACATCTGAAGCTTTCTTT | CASSPDTSEAFF
TRBJ1-3 | - | TRBV5-1 | - | TGCGCCAGCAGCTTGGAGACAGTTTATGGAAACACCATATATTTT | CASSLETVYGNTIYF
TRBJ1-5 | TRBD1 | TRBV30 | few | TGTGCCTGGAGCTCGCAGGGGGGTCGGCCCCAGCATTTT | CAWSSQGGRPQHF
TRBJ2-6 | TRBD1 | TRBV10-2 | - | TGCGCCAGCAAGGAGCCGAGACAGGGGAAAGCTGGGGCCAACGTCCTGACTTTC | CASKEPRQGKAGANVLTF
TRBJ2-3 | - | TRBV30 | once | TGTGCCTGGAAAGGGGTTTCAGATACGCAGTATTTT | CAWKGVSDTQYF
TRBJ1-1 | TRBD1 | TRBV9 | - | TGTGCCAGCAGCCCCCCGGGACAGGGGAGAGGAGCTTTCTTT | CASSPPGQGRGAFF
TRBJ2-5 | TRBD1 | TRBV5-1 | - | TGCGCCAGCAGCCCCCCGAGGGGACAGGGATCGGAGACCCAGTACTTC | CASSPPRGQGSETQYF
TRBJ1-4 | - | TRBV6-4 | - | TGTGCCAGCAGTGAAGGGGCAGGCGGCATTGGGGAAAAACTGTTTTTT | CASSEGAGGIGEKLFF
TRBJ1-2 | TRBD1 | TRBV6-5 | - | TGTGCCAGCAGAAGCGGTTTCCAGGGGGACTATGGCTACACCTTC | CASRSGFQGDYGYTF
TRBJ2-2 | - | TRBV5-4 | - | TGTGCCAGCAGCTTGGGGTCCAGGGCGAACACCGGGGAGCTGTTTTTT | CASSLGSRANTGELFF
TRBJ1-2 | - | TRBV6-5 | - | TGTGCCACAAAAGCTGCTAACTATGGCTACACCTTC | CATKAANYGYTF
TRBJ1-2 | TRBD1 | TRBV27 | - | TGTGCCAGCAGACGGCCGGGACAGGGGGTTGATGGCTACACCTTC | CASRRPGQGVDGYTF
TRBJ1-2 | TRBD1 | TRBV7-9 | - | TGTGCCAGCAGCTCCAGGGACAGGGCCGGCTACACCTTC | CASSSRDRAGYTF
TRBJ2-7 | TRBD1 | TRBV27 | - | TGTGCCAGCAGTCCGCGACAGGGCTCCTACGAGCAGTACTTC | CASSPRQGSYEQYF
TRBJ1-2 | - | TRBV3-1/TRBV3-2 | - | TGTGCCAGCAGCCAAGATCCGAGGGCTAACTATGGCTACACCTTC | CASSQDPRANYGYTF
TRBJ2-7 | TRBD1 | TRBV5-1 | - | TGCGCCAGCAGCGCGGGACAGGGTATCGGAAGCTCCTACGAGCAGTACTTC | CASSAGQGIGSSYEQYF
TRBJ2-1 | - | TRBV5-6 | - | TGTGCCAGCAGCTTCGGTTATGAGCAGTTCTTC | CASSFGYEQFF
TRBJ1-4 | - | TRBV3-1/TRBV3-2 | - | TGTGCCAGCAGCCAAGTTCAGTCTAATGAAAAACTGTTTTTT | CASSQVQSNEKLFF
TRBJ1-6 | - | TRBV6-8 | - | TGTGCCAGCAGTTGTACACAGGGAGAGTTCTCACCCCTCCACTTT | CASSCTQGEFSPLHF
TRBJ2-5 | - | TRBV5-6 | - | TGTGCCAGCAGCGCGTCCGGGCTTCCGAGGGGGGAGACCCAGTACTTC | CASSASGLPRGETQYF
TRBJ1-1 | TRBD1 | TRBV7-6 | - | TGTGCCAGCAGCAGGGACAGTAATCAAAACACTGAAGCTTTCTTT | CASSRDSNQNTEAFF
TRBJ2-6 | TRBD1 | TRBV7-8 | - | TGTGCCAGCAGCTTCCGGGACAGGGTAGACTCTGGGGCCAACGTCCTGACTTTC | CASSFRDRVDSGANVLTF
TRBJ2-1 | - | TRBV7-3 | - | TGTGCCAGCAGCTCAGACACGCTAAAGCAGTTCTTC | CASSSDTLKQFF
TRBJ1-1 | TRBD1 | TRBV28 | - | TGTGCCAGCAGCCACAGGGGGCGCACTGAAGCTTTCTTT | CASSHRGRTEAFF
TRBJ1-2 | TRBD1 | TRBV7-3 | once | TGTGCCAGCAGCCCAGGGACAGGGCGCGACTATGGCTACACCTTC | CASSPGTGRDYGYTF